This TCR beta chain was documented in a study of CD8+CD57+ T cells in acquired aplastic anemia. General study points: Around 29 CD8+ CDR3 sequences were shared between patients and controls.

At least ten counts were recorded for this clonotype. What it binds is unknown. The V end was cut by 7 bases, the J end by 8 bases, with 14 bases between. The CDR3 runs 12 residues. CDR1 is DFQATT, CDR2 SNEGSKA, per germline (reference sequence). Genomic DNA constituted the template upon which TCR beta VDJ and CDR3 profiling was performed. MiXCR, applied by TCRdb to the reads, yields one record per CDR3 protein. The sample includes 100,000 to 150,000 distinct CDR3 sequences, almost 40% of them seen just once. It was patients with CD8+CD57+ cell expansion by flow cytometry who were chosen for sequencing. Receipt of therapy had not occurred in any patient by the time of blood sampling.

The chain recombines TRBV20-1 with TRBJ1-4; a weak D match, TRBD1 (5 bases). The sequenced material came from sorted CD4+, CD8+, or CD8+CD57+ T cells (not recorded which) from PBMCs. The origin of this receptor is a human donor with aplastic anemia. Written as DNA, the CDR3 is TGCAGTGGTACAGGAGAAAGGGAAAAACTGTTTTTT. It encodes CSGTGEREKLFF.